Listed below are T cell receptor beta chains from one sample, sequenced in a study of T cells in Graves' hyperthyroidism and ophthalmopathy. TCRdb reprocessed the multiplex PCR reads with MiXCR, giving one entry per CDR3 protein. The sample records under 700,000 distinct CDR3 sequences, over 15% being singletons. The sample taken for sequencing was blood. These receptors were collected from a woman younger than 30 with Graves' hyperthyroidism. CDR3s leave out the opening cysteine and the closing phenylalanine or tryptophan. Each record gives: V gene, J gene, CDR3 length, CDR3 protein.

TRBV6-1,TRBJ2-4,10,ASRGARNIQY
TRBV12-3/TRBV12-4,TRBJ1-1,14,ASSLPPPGGVTEAF
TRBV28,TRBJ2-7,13,ASSSSGTYPYEQY
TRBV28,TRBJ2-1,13,ASSNRGGSYNEQF
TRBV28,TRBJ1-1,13,ASSVSQGVNTEAF
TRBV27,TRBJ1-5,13,ASSPMTGVNQPQH
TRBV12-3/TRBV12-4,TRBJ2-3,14,ASKRTSGGSTDTQY
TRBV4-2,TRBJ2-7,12,ASSSGQGIHEQY
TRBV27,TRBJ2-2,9,ASSSKDRLF
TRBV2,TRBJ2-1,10,ASSGGVNEQF
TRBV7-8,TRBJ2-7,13,ASSLKVTPLGEQY
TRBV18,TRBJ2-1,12,ASSPLSPLGEQF
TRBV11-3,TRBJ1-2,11,ASSLGPNYGYT
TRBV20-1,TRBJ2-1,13,SAREQEGRRNEQF
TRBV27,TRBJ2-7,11,ASSSYGTYEQY
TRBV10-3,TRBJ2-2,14,AISESPRGRSGELF
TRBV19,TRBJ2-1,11,ASSKGNYNEQF
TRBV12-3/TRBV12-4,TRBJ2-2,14,ASSPRQGGNTGELF
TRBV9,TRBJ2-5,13,ASSRTGRGQETQY
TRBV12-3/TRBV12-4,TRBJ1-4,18,ASSRRPWSGQGATNEKLF
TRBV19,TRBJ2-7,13,ASSGWGASSYEQY
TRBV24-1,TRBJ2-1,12,ATGRGSSYNEQF
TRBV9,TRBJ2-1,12,ASSVTGIHNEQF
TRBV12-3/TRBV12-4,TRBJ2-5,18,ASSLGQRILAGTRGETQY
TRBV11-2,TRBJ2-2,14,ASSFFLGLNTGELF
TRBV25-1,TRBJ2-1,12,ANRRTDSYNEQF
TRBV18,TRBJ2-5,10,ASSPSEETQY
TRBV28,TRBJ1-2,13,ASSSGVGAFFGYT
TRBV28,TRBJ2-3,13,ASTPTSGTTDTQY
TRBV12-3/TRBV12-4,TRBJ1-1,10,ASTEGYTEAF
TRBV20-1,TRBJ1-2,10,SARGGGDGYT
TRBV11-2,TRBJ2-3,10,ASSQNSDTQY
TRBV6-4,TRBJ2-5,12,ASSDHPRWETQY
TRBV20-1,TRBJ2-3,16,SAREASRASGGGDTQY
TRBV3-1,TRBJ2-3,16,ASSRRPGRLANPDTQY
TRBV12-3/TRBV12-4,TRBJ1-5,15,ASSLALGPGSNQPQH
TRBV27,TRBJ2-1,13,ASRPGLLSYNEQF
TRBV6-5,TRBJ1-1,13,ASSYWGQLDTEAF
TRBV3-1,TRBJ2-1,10,ASSQANNEQF
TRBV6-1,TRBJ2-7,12,ASSPGSLTYEQY
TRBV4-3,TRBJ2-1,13,ASSQDGQKGDEQF
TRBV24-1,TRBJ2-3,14,TTSDRAGPSADTQY
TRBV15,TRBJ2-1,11,ATSRAAYNEQF
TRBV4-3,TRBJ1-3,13,ASSQDRTGGNTIY
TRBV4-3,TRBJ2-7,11,ASSQVRAGEQY
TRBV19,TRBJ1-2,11,ASSIWGENGYT
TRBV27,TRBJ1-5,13,ASRSSGSEGQPQH
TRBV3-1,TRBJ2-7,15,ASSPSWGQTPTYEQY
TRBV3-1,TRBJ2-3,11,ASSQEGSDTQY
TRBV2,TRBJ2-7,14,ASNFFSGVPSYEQY
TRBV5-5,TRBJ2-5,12,ASSLGGGGKTQY
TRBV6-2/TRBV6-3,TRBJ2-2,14,ASSFQGASNTGELF
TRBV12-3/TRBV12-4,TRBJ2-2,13,ASSFQGAETGELF
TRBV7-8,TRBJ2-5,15,ASSHLAGPTLGETQY
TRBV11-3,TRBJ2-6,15,ASSFGRFSSGANVLT